Following are 27 T cell receptor beta chains from one sample sequenced in a study of shared clonotypes between healthy human individuals. Assay used: immunoSEQ multiplex PCR; TCRdb lists only in-frame clones, some missing. Of about 490,000 clones listed, more than 65% are singletons. Sequencing was carried out using PBMCs. These TCRs come from a woman in her 40s in good health. Some clones in this sample may be carry-over from other donors' samples.

The chain uses TRBV19 and TRBJ2-3; D assignment may be TRBD1 or TRBD2 (6 bases each). Trimming stripped 4 bases from V and 5 bases from J, with 13 bases between. From germline, CDR1 is LNHDA and CDR2 SQIVND (reference sequence). CDR3 length: 14 residues. The CDR3 is CASSKGGSGDTQYF. The CDR3 DNA reads as TGTGCCAGTAGTAAGGGGGGCTCGGGAGATACGCAGTATTTT.

As concerns this clone: Given a far larger clone just one base away, this is likely a sequencing read error. A read error is likely, as this CDR3 ends without the conserved phenylalanine or tryptophan. V and J are TRBV29-1 and TRBJ2-7, with 9 bases that match TRBD1. Per the germline V gene, CDR1 is SQVTM and CDR2 is ANQGSEA. The CDR3 consists of 13 residues. V lost 7 bases and J lost 5; bases outside the gene matches: 9. In DNA form, the CDR3 reads TGCAGCGCGACGGGACAGGGAGGGCACGAGCAGTACTCC. It specifies CSATGQGGHEQYS.

V gene TRBV27 combines with J gene TRBJ2-7; 8 nucleotides match TRBD2. The CDR3 totals 15 residues. V lost 6 bases and J lost 3; bases outside the gene matches: 10. The germline V gene has CDR1 MNHEY and CDR2 SMNVEV (reference sequence). The CDR3 DNA reads as TGTGCCAGCAGGGCCTTAGCGGGACCCCTCTACGAGCAGTACTTC. It encodes CASRALAGPLYEQYF.

This clone was recorded a few times. Compared with germline, one end of the junction differs, possibly owing to a read error. As DNA, the CDR3 is TGTGCCATCAGTGTCGGTCGACTAGCGGGAGGATTTAACTACAATGAGCAGCTCTTC. Protein product: CAISVGRLAGGFNYNEQLF. V gene TRBV10-3 combines with J gene TRBJ2-1; 13 bases fit TRBD2. From germline, CDR1 is ENHRY and CDR2 SYGVKD. This CDR3 has 19 amino acids.

The chain links TRBV5-4 to TRBJ2-7, with D uncertain. Germline values: CDR1 SGHNT, CDR2 YYREEE (reference sequence). V was trimmed by 4 bases and J by 6 bases, leaving 14 bases between them. The CDR3 extends over 13 amino acids. The CDR3 spells CASSQNIAAEQYF. The DNA of the CDR3 is TGTGCCAGCAGCCAAAATATCGCCGCCGAGCAGTACTTC.

The V and J genes are TRBV30 and TRBJ2-1, with D possibly TRBD2 on 5 matching bases. Trimming took 3 bases from V and 6 from J, leaving 12 bases between them. The CDR3 runs 13 residues. Germline CDR1 reads GTSNPN; CDR2 reads SVGIG (reference sequence). For the CDR3, the DNA is TGTGCCTGGAGCGGGATAGGCGGCAATGAGCAGTTCTTC. Residues: CAWSGIGGNEQFF.

For the CDR3, the DNA is TGTGCCAGTAGAATGGGACAGGGGGTATTTAATGAAAAACTGTTTTTT. Translated, it gives CASRMGQGVFNEKLFF. This chain joins TRBV19 and TRBJ1-4, with TRBD1 matching 11 bases. CDR3 length equals 16 residues. Germline V gene data show CDR1 as LNHDA and CDR2 as SQIVND (reference sequence). The ends lost 6 bases at V and 4 bases at J; junction bases unmatched: 7.

CDR3 amino acids: CASSLGSLAYNEQFF. The DNA for the CDR3 is TGTGCCAGCAGCTTAGGTTCCCTAGCGTACAATGAGCAGTTCTTC. The genes are TRBV7-2 and TRBJ2-1; TRBD2 is a possible D gene (6 bases). Germline CDR1 reads SGHTA; CDR2 reads FQGNSA. The CDR3 is made up of 15 amino acids. With 1 base removed from V and 4 bases from J, the gap between germline ends came to 11 bases.

The rearrangement joins TRBV10-3 to TRBJ1-2; weak D call: TRBD1 (5 bases). The CDR3 runs 13 residues. V lost 7 bases, J lost 6 bases, and 15 bases lay in between. CDR1 is ENHRY and CDR2 is SYGVKD in the germline V gene. The CDR3 DNA reads as TGTGCCATCATCCAGGGAGAAGGAAATGGCTACACCTTC. Amino acids: CAIIQGEGNGYTF.

Regarding this clone: The likely explanation is a read error, given a far larger clone one base away. The V gene is TRBV5-4, the J gene TRBJ1-2; TRBD1 matches at 9 bases. The CDR3 is 14 residues long. Looked up from germline, CDR1 is SGHNT and CDR2 is YYREEE (reference sequence). The CDR3 sequence: CASSFGDRDYVYTF. The CDR3 nucleotides read TGTGCCAGCAGCTTCGGGGACAGGGACTATGTCTACACCTTC.

The CDR3 region is CASTQGFAQYF. CDR3 bases: TGTGCCAGCACCCAGGGGTTTGCGCAGTATTTT. This chain uses TRBV7-6 with TRBJ2-3, with D tentatively TRBD1 (6 bases). Germline CDR1 reads SGHVS; CDR2 reads FNYEAQ. The CDR3 is 11 residues long. V dropped 7 bases and J dropped 10 bases, with 12 bases sitting between them.

The V and J genes are TRBV7-3 and TRBJ2-3; the match to TRBD1 covers 12 bases. V lost 5 bases, J lost 7 bases, and 7 bases stayed unmatched. CDR3 length: 15 residues. Germline V gene lookup returns CDR1 SGHTA and CDR2 FQGTGA. The CDR3 nucleotides are TGTGCCAGCAGCCCCGGGACAGGGGGCGGGTATACGCAGTATTTT. Translating it yields CASSPGTGGGYTQYF.

Concerning this clone: The same CDR3 also results from other DNA sequences found in this sample. V gene TRBV29-1 combines with J gene TRBJ2-5; tentatively, D is TRBD1 (6 bases). Trimming removed 8 bases at V and 1 base at J, with 11 bases between. This CDR3 region has 12 residues. Germline V CDR1 and CDR2: SQVTM, ANQGSEA. CDR3 in DNA: TGCAGCTTAAGGACAGCCCAAGAGACCCAGTACTTC. The encoded protein is CSLRTAQETQYF.

A word on this clone: Other nucleotide sequences from this sample produce the same CDR3. V is TRBV7-9 and J is TRBJ1-3; unclear D gene. Germline V gene sequence: CDR1 SEHNR, CDR2 FQNEAQ (reference sequence). The CDR3 is 13 residues long. V shed 1 base and J shed 0 bases, with 1 base lying between them. The CDR3 DNA is TGTGCCAGCAGCTTAGACTCTGGAAACACCATATATTTT. As protein: CASSLDSGNTIYF.

Remarks on this clone: With only one base between it and a far larger clone, this is likely a read error. Other DNA variants within this sample encode the same CDR3. V is TRBV18 and J is TRBJ1-1; D unresolved. The germline V gene has CDR1 KGHSH and CDR2 LQKENI. This CDR3 has 13 residues. The CDR3 reads CASSLYMWTEAFF. Written as DNA, the CDR3 is TGCGCCAGCTCATTATACATGTGGACTGAAGCTTTCTTT.

With respect to this clone: Only one base separates this from a far larger clonotype, so it likely reflects a read error. The chain couples TRBV15 to TRBJ1-4; 10 positions match TRBD1. This CDR3 has 16 residues. Germline values: CDR1 LNHNV, CDR2 YYDKDF (reference sequence). CDR3 loop: CVTSRDGGQGFEKLFF. CDR3 bases: TGTGTCACCAGCAGAGATGGGGGACAGGGGTTTGAAAAACTGTTTTTT.

This chain connects TRBV5-1 to TRBJ1-1; unclear D gene. Germline V gene lookup returns CDR1 SGHRS and CDR2 YFSETQ. The length of the CDR3 is 16 residues. Trimming removed 4 bases from V and 1 base from J, with 17 bases in between. CDR3 sequence reads: CASSPAASGKNTEAFF. CDR3 nucleotide sequence: TGCGCCAGCAGCCCCGCTGCCTCGGGGAAGAACACTGAAGCTTTCTTT.

This clone was counted a single time. The chain uses TRBV5-1 and TRBJ2-5; 11 nucleotides agree with TRBD2. The CDR3 contains 16 residues. Trimming took 3 bases from V and 2 from J; bases not matched to a gene: 6. Germline V gene sequence: CDR1 SGHRS, CDR2 YFSETQ. The CDR3, as DNA: TGCGCCAGCAGCTGGACCGGGACTAGCGGACAAGAGACCCAGTACTTC. Its translation is CASSWTGTSGQETQYF.

As to this clone: This is likely an artifact of a read error, given a far larger clone one base away. This likely comes from a read error, as the CDR3 has no conserved phenylalanine or tryptophan at its end. The rearrangement links TRBV10-3 to TRBJ2-6, with D uncertain. The CDR3 sequence is 15 residues long. The germline gives CDR1 ENHRY, CDR2 SYGVKD. With 3 bases removed from V and 2 bases from J, the gap between germline ends came to 8 bases. In DNA, the CDR3 is TGTGCCATCAGTGATTTCGGACCTGGGGCCAACGTCCTGACTTTA. Translated, it gives CAISDFGPGANVLTL.

A remark on this clone: A far larger clone is a single base away, which makes a read error likely. This chain joins TRBV6-6 and TRBJ1-4; the match to TRBD1 covers 7 bases. Germline lookup yields CDR1 MNHNY and CDR2 SVGAGI (reference sequence). The J segment lost 5 bases and the V segment lost 2 bases, leaving 5 bases of the junction unmatched. The length of the CDR3 is 15 residues. The CDR3 here is CASSYLGQRNEKLFF. CDR3 sequence (DNA): TGTGCCAGCAGTTACCTGGGACAGAGAAATGAAAAACTGTTTTTT.

The J gene is TRBJ2-7, the V gene TRBV27; the D gene is possibly TRBD1 (5 bases). The germline V and J ends were trimmed by 5 bases and 0 bases, with 11 bases remaining between them. From germline, CDR1 is MNHEY and CDR2 SMNVEV (reference sequence). This CDR3 has 14 amino acids. Here the CDR3 DNA reads TGTGCCAGCAGTCACAGGAGATTCTCCTACGAGCAGTACTTC. It is translated as CASSHRRFSYEQYF.

The chain joins TRBV10-3 to TRBJ2-7, with TRBD2 matching 8 bases. This CDR3 contains 12 residues. After removal of 9 bases from V and 5 bases from J, the junction contained 6 bases not matched to a gene. CDR1 is ENHRY, CDR2 SYGVKD, per germline. The CDR3 reads CAIKDSGDEQYF. The CDR3 DNA follows: TGTGCCATAAAGGATAGCGGGGACGAGCAGTACTTC.

J is TRBJ1-2 and V is TRBV27, with D tentatively TRBD1 (5 bases). Germline values: CDR1 MNHEY, CDR2 SMNVEV (reference sequence). Deletions cut 0 bases from V and 5 bases from J, with 13 bases between. This CDR3 contains 15 residues. The DNA for the CDR3 is TGTGCCAGCAGTTTATCTGGCAGGGTGGGGTATGGCTACACCTTC. Amino acids: CASSLSGRVGYGYTF.

This clone has only a few counts. A single base is all that separates this from a far larger clone, so a read error is likely. The genes are TRBV25-1 and TRBJ1-1, with D possibly being TRBD1 (6 bases). Trimming removed 4 bases at V and 1 base at J, with 13 bases between. CDR1 MGHDK and CDR2 SYGVNS come from the germline V gene. CDR3 size: 15 residues. CDR3 residues: CASSAQTDRNTEAFF. DNA of the CDR3: TGTGCCAGCAGTGCTCAGACGGACAGGAACACTGAAGCTTTCTTT. Supplemented by reference TRBV25-1 and TRBJ1-1, the full variable domain reads EADIYQTPRYLVIGTGKKITLECSQTMGHDKMYWYQQDPGMELHLIHYSYGVNSTEKGDLSSESTVSRIRTEHFPLTLESARPSHTSQYLCASSAQTDRNTEAFFGQGTRLTVV.

This clone was seen ten or more times. This sequence joins TRBV13 and TRBJ2-2, with D maybe TRBD1 (5 bases). Germline V gene sequence: CDR1 PRHDT, CDR2 FYEKMQ (reference sequence). The CDR3 extends over 16 amino acids. V shed 5 bases and J shed 7 bases, with 20 bases lying between them. The CDR3 nucleotides read TGTGCCAGCAGCATCACCCTTCGGAAAAGGGGCGGGGAGCTGTTTTTT. This gives the protein CASSITLRKRGGELFF.

The gene calls are TRBV5-4 and TRBJ2-7; 7 nucleotides agree with TRBD2. The germline CDR1 and CDR2 sequences are SGHNT and YYREEE (reference sequence). V trimming: 5 bases; J trimming: 5 bases; junction bases outside the gene matches: 4. CDR3 length: 12 residues. The CDR3 region has the DNA TGTGCCAGCAGAGCGGGATTGGACGAGCAGTACTTC. Translating it yields CASRAGLDEQYF.

The genes are TRBV19 and TRBJ2-1; possible D gene TRBD1, 5 bases. This CDR3 has 13 residues. Germline-derived CDR1 and CDR2 are LNHDA and SQIVND (reference sequence). Trimming left V 5 bases short and J 8 bases short, with 13 bases between. CDR3 nucleotides: TGTGCCAGTAGTTCCCCGCAGGGCCATGAGCAGTTCTTC. This sequence encodes CASSSPQGHEQFF.